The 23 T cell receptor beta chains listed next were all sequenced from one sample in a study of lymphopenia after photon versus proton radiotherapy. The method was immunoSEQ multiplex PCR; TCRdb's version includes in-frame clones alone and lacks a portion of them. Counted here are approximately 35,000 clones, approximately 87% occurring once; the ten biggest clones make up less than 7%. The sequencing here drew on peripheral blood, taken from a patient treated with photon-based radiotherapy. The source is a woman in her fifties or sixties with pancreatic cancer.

The chain's CDR3 is CASRRADNEQFF. Written as DNA, the CDR3 is TGTGCCAGCAGGCGGGCAGACAATGAGCAGTTCTTC. The V and J genes are TRBV6-6 and TRBJ2-1; D might be TRBD2 (5 bases). Germline CDR1 reads MNHNY; CDR2 reads SVGAGI (reference sequence). The CDR3 has 12 amino acids. Trimming removed 6 bases at V and 5 bases at J, with 8 bases between.

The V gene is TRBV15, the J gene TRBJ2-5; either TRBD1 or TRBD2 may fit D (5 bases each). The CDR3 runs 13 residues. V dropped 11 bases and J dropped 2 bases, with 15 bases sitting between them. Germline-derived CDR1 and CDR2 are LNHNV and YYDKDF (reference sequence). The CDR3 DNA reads TGTGCCGCCACAGAGGGGACGCAAGAGACCCAGTACTTC. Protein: CAATEGTQETQYF.

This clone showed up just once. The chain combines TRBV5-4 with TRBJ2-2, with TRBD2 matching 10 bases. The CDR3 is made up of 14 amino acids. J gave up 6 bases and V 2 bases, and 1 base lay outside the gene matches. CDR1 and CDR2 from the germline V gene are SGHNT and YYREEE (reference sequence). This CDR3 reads CASSLAGGPGELFF. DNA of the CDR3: TGTGCCAGCAGCTTAGCGGGAGGGCCCGGGGAGCTGTTTTTT.

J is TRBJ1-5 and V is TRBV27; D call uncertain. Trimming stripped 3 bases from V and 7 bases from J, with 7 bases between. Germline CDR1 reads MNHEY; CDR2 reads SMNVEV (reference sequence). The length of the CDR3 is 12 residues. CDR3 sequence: CASSFLGQPQHF. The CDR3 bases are TGTGCCAGCAGTTTCCTCGGGCAGCCCCAGCATTTT.

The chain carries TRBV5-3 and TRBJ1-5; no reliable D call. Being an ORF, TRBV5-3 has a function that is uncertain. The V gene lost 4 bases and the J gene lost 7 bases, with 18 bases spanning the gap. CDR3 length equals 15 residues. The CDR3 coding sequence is TGTGCCAGAAGCCTGGTCCTGACCCCACTGCAGCCCCAGCATTTT. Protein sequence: CARSLVLTPLQPQHF.

CDR3 sequence reads: CACLPVDRGLNEQFF. In DNA, the CDR3 is TGTGCCTGTCTACCCGTGGACAGGGGGCTGAATGAGCAGTTCTTC. J is TRBJ2-1 and V is TRBV30; 11 bases map to TRBD1. The CDR3 length is 15 residues. Per germline, CDR1 GTSNPN and CDR2 SVGIG (reference sequence). Trimming at V came to 6 bases and at J to 7 bases, leaving 11 bases not matched to a gene.

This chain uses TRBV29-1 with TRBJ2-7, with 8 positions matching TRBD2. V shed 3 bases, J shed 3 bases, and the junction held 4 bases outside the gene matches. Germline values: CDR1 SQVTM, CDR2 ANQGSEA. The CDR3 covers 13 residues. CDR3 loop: CSVEGGRFYEQYF. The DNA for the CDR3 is TGCAGCGTTGAGGGCGGGAGGTTCTACGAGCAGTACTTC.

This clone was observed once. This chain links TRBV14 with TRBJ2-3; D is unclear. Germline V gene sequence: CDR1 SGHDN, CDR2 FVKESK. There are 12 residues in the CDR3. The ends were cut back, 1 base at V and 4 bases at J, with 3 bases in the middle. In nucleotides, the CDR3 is TGTGCCAGCAGCCAAGTCTCAGATACGCAGTATTTT. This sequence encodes CASSQVSDTQYF.

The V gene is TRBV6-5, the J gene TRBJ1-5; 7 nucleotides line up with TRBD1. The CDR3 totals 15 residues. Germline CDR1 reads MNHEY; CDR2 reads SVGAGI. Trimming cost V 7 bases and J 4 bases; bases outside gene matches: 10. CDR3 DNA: TGTGCCAGCACCGGAAGCGCGACAGGGAATCAGCCCCAGCATTTT. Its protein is CASTGSATGNQPQHF.

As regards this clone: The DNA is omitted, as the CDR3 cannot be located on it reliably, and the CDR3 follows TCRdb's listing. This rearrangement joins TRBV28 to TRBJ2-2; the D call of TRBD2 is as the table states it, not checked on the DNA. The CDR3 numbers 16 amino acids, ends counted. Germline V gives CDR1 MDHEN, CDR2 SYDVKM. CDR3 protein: CASSFGEGLNTGELFF.

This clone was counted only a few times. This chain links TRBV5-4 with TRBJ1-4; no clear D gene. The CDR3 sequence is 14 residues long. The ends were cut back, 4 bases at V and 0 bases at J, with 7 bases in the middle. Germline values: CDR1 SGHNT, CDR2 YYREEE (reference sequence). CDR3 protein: CASSREATNEKLFF. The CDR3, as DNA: TGTGCCAGCAGCAGAGAGGCAACTAATGAAAAACTGTTTTTT.

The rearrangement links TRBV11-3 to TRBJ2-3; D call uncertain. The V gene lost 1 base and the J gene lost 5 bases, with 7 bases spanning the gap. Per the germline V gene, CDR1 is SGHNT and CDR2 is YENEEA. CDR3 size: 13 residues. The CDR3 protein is CASSLGSEDTQYF. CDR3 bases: TGTGCCAGCAGCTTAGGAAGTGAAGATACGCAGTATTTT.

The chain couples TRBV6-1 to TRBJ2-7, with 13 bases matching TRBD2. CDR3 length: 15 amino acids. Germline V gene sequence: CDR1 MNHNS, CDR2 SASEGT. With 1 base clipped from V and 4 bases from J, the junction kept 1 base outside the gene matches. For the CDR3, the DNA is TGTGCCAGCAGTGAAGGGACTAGCGGGAGTTACGAGCAGTACTTC. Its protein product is CASSEGTSGSYEQYF.

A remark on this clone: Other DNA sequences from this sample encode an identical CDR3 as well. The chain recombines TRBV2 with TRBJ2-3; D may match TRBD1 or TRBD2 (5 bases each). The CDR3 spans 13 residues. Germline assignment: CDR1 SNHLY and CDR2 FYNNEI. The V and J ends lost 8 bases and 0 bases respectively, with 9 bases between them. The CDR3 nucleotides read TGTGCCAGCTCCGGGACCAGCACAGATACGCAGTATTTT. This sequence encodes CASSGTSTDTQYF. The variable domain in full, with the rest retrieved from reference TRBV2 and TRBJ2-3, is EPEVTQTPSHQVTQMGQEVILRCVPISNHLYFYWYRQILGQKVEFLVSFYNNEISEKSEIFDDQFSVERPDGSNFTLKIRSTKLEDSAMYFCASSGTSTDTQYFGPGTRLTVL.

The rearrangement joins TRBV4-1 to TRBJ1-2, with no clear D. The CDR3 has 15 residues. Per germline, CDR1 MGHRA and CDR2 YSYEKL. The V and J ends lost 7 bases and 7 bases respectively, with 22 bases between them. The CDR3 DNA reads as TGCGCCAGCACCCTCCGGGTCGCGGGGATGGGTGGCTACACCTTC. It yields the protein CASTLRVAGMGGYTF.

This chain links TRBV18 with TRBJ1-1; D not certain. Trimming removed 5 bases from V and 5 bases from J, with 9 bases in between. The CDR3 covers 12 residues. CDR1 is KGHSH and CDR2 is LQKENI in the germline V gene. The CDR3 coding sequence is TGTGCCAGCTCAGAAGAGAGGACTGAAGCTTTCTTT. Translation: CASSEERTEAFF.

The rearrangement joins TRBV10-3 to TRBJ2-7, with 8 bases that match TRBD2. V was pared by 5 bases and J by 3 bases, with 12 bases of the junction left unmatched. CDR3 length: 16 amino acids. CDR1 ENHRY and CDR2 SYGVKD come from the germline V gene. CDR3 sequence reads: CAISLPAGTSGYEQYF. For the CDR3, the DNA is TGTGCCATCAGTCTCCCTGCCGGGACTAGTGGCTACGAGCAGTACTTC.

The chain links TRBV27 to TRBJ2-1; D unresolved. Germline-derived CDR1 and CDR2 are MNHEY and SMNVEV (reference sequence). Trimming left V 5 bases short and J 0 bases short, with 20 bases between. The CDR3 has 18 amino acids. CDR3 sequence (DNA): TGTGCCAGCAGTCCTCCTACCCACTCTCAGAGCTCCTACAATGAGCAGTTCTTC. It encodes CASSPPTHSQSSYNEQFF.

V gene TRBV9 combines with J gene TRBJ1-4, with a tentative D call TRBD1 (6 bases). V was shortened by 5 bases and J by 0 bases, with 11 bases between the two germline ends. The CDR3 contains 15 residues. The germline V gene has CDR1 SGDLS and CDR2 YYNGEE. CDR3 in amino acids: CASSASGATNEKLFF. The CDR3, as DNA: TGTGCCAGCAGTGCCTCAGGGGCAACTAATGAAAAACTGTTTTTT.

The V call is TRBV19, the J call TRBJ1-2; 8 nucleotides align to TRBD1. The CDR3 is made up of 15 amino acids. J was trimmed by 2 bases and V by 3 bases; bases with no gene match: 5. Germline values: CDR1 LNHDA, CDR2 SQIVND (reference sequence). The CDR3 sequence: CASSISDRENYGYTF. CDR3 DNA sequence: TGTGCCAGTAGTATCTCGGACAGGGAGAACTATGGCTACACCTTC.

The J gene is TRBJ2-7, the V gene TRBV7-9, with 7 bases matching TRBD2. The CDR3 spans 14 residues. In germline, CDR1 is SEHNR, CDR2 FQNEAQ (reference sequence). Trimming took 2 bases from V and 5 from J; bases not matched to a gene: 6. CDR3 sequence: CASSLTAGKDEQYF. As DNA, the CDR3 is TGTGCCAGCAGCTTAACAGCGGGAAAGGACGAGCAGTACTTC.

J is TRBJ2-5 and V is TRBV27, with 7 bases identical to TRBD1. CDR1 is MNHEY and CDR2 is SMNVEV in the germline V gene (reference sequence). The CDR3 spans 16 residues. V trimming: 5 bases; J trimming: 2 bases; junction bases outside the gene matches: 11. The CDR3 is CASSPETGNIQETQYF. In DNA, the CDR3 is TGTGCCAGCAGTCCCGAGACAGGGAACATTCAAGAGACCCAGTACTTC.

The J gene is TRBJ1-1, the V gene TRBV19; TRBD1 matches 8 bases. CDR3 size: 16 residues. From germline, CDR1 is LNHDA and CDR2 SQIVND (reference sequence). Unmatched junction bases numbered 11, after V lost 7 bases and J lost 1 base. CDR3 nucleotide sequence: TGTGCCAGTAACCCCTCCGATGGGACAGGGAACACTGAAGCTTTCTTT. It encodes CASNPSDGTGNTEAFF.